This note documents a single T cell receptor (beta chain) sequence. Its antigen is currently unknown. Reprocessing the 5' RACE reads, TCRdb reports a single entry for every CDR3 protein and omits DNA. This table lists roughly 330,000 distinct CDR3 sequences. The CDR3 consists of 18 residues. CDR1 and CDR2 from the germline V gene are MGHRA and YSYEKL. These data are taken from a study of monozygotic twins with inflammatory bowel disease. Overall study findings and caveats: For IBD patients, clonotypes shared with others were fewer than for healthy twins, especially with disease activity. The existence of one strong signal or clonotype linked to IBD lacked support.

Total RNA isolation used whole blood (no T cell sorting was performed). This clonotype was sampled from a human donor with ulcerative colitis or Crohn's disease, or a healthy co-twin of an affected twin (not recorded which). Sequencing input: blood. V usage is TRBV4-1 and J usage is TRBJ2-1; TCRdb selects TRBD2, and the lack of DNA leaves this call unchecked. CDR3: CASSQGLAGGVSYNEQFF.